A selection of T cell receptor beta chains follows, all from one sample in a study of vaccination and CD4 T cells after COVID-19. Antigens for these TCRs are unknown. TCRdb itself ran the PCR reads through MiXCR, one entry per CDR3 protein. The repertoire consists of around 4,200 distinct CDR3 sequences, with less than 55% occurring once and the leading ten covering approximately 43%. Input material: CD4+ T cells from blood, cultured in vitro. The receptors were sampled from a human donor who had recovered from COVID-19. Each CDR3 is given with its conserved first and last residue. The D gene is left open where the match is weak. The size field is filled for only some rows; it gives once, few, many or a size class.

d_call j_call v_call clone_size cdr3_aa cdr3_nt
NA TRBJ2-1 TRBV7-9 few CASSLDSYNEQFF TGTGCCAGCAGCTTAGACTCGTACAATGAGCAGTTCTTC
NA TRBJ2-3 TRBV20-1 NA CSASPGTVTDTQYF TGCAGTGCTAGCCCCGGGACCGTTACAGATACGCAGTATTTT
TRBD1 TRBJ2-7 TRBV13 once CASSSTGTGYTYEQYF TGTGCCAGCAGCTCCACCGGGACAGGGTATACCTACGAGCAGTACTTC
NA TRBJ1-2 TRBV4-2 NA CASSQAHDRFYGYTF TGTGCCAGCAGCCAAGCCCATGACAGGTTCTATGGCTACACCTTC
TRBD2 TRBJ2-1 TRBV20-1 NA CSASAGTMDEQFF TGCAGTGCTAGTGCCGGGACTATGGATGAGCAGTTCTTC
NA TRBJ2-5 TRBV20-1 few CSASGPPRQQTQYF TGCAGTGCTAGCGGACCCCCGAGGCAACAGACCCAGTACTTC
NA TRBJ1-1 TRBV19 few CASTPMAAGNTEAFF TGTGCCAGTACCCCCATGGCGGCAGGGAACACTGAAGCTTTCTTT
NA TRBJ2-5 TRBV29-1 few CSVVLVIETQYF TGCAGCGTTGTTCTGGTAATAGAGACCCAGTACTTC
NA TRBJ2-1 TRBV6-1 few CASSRTDYNEQFF TGTGCCAGCAGCAGGACTGATTACAATGAGCAGTTCTTC
NA TRBJ1-3 TRBV7-6 few CASSPSPGSGNTIYF TGTGCTAGCAGCCCCAGCCCGGGCTCTGGAAACACCATATATTTT
NA TRBJ2-3 TRBV27 NA CASSSPNWRTDTQYF TGTGCCAGCAGTTCACCTAATTGGCGTACAGATACGCAGTATTTT
TRBD2 TRBJ2-3 TRBV6-1 NA CASRVLASTDTQYF TGTGCCAGCAGGGTACTAGCGAGCACAGATACGCAGTATTTT
NA TRBJ1-4 TRBV20-1 few CSADSGAGEKLFF TGCAGTGCGGATTCGGGGGCTGGGGAAAAACTGTTTTTT
NA TRBJ1-6 TRBV14 NA CASSHAHSPLHF TGTGCCAGCAGCCATGCCCATTCACCCCTCCACTTT
TRBD2 TRBJ2-5 TRBV6-5 NA CASSYSISGGDKETQYF TGTGCCAGCAGTTACTCGATAAGCGGGGGGGACAAAGAGACCCAGTACTTC
NA TRBJ2-1 TRBV20-1 NA CSARTPLNNNEQFF TGCAGTGCGAGAACTCCCCTGAACAATAATGAGCAGTTCTTC
TRBD1 TRBJ1-1 TRBV5-1 NA CASSFGDREASEAFF TGCGCCAGCAGCTTTGGGGACAGGGAAGCGAGTGAAGCTTTCTTT
TRBD1 TRBJ1-3 TRBV20-1 NA CSAGQGGSGNTIYF TGCAGTGCCGGGCAGGGGGGTTCTGGAAACACCATATATTTT
NA TRBJ1-2 TRBV2 NA CASSGIAAAEGGGYTF TGTGCCAGCAGTGGTATCGCGGCAGCTGAGGGAGGTGGCTACACCTTC
NA TRBJ2-2 TRBV12-3/TRBV12-4 NA CASRLLSDTGELFF TGTGCCAGCAGGTTGTTATCGGACACCGGGGAGCTGTTTTTT
NA TRBJ1-5 TRBV28 NA CASSFLVFMGSSNQPQHF TGTGCCAGCAGTTTTTTAGTCTTCATGGGTTCCAGCAATCAGCCCCAGCATTTT
NA TRBJ2-7 TRBV27 few CASSRFLDSTYEQYF TGTGCCAGCAGTCGATTCTTAGACAGCACCTACGAGCAGTACTTC
NA TRBJ2-3 TRBV18 few CASSPPSGVDTQYF TGTGCCAGCTCACCACCGAGTGGGGTGGATACGCAGTATTTT
NA TRBJ1-1 TRBV7-9 NA CASSFVENTEAFF TGTGCCAGCAGCTTTGTTGAGAACACTGAAGCTTTCTTT
TRBD2 TRBJ2-2 TRBV15 NA CATSRPGERDRGTGELFF TGTGCCACCAGCAGACCCGGGGAGCGGGATCGGGGAACCGGGGAGCTGTTTTTT
NA TRBJ1-2 TRBV27 NA CASSSRASNYGYTF TGTGCCAGCAGTTCCAGAGCCTCTAACTATGGCTACACCTTC
TRBD1 TRBJ2-5 TRBV7-3 NA CASNRGPGETQYF TGTGCCAGTAACAGGGGGCCCGGGGAGACCCAGTACTTC
NA TRBJ1-2 TRBV11-2 few CASSLDSYGYTF TGTGCCAGCAGCTTAGACAGCTATGGCTACACCTTC
NA TRBJ1-2 TRBV12-3/TRBV12-4 NA CASSYTAPSIYGYTF TGTGCCAGCAGTTACACCGCCCCGTCTATCTATGGCTACACCTTC
TRBD2 TRBJ2-3 TRBV20-1 NA CSARGYLPKAGLTDTQYF TGCAGTGCTAGAGGATACCTTCCAAAAGCGGGACTCACAGATACGCAGTATTTT
NA TRBJ2-5 TRBV5-4 NA CASRLRGAEAQYF TGTGCCAGCAGACTACGGGGAGCAGAGGCCCAGTACTTC
NA TRBJ1-2 TRBV6-2/TRBV6-3 NA CASSSSSGSYGYTF TGTGCCAGCAGTTCATCTTCAGGGTCCTATGGCTACACCTTC
TRBD2 TRBJ2-5 TRBV5-4 medium-sized CATNSGGSQETQYF TGTGCCACCAATAGCGGGGGATCCCAAGAGACCCAGTACTTC
TRBD1 TRBJ2-7 TRBV20-1 NA CSARAGQGGLYSVEQYF TGCAGTGCTAGGGCAGGACAGGGTGGGTTATATAGTGTCGAGCAGTACTTC
NA TRBJ1-1 TRBV6-2/TRBV6-3 NA CASRGSGGDTEAFF TGTGCCAGCAGGGGTTCGGGGGGTGACACTGAAGCTTTCTTT
NA TRBJ1-5 TRBV21-1 few CASSGRTGGRNQPQHF TGTGCCAGCAGTGGGAGAACAGGGGGGCGCAATCAGCCCCAGCATTTT
TRBD1 TRBJ1-6 TRBV2 NA CASSGQDYNSPLHF TGTGCCAGCAGCGGACAGGACTATAATTCACCCCTCCACTTT